This T cell receptor beta chain was recorded in a study of regulatory T cells in long-lasting Graves disease. Construction of TCR beta libraries relied on iRepertoire HTBI primers and on Arm-PCR targeting CDR3 regions. One entry per CDR3 protein, called by TCRdb with MiXCR from the multiplex PCR reads. The sample consists of around 250,000 distinct CDR3 sequences, 15% to 20% of them appearing once. This clonotype was counted once. Sample time point: newly diagnosed GD, antithyroid drugs for less than 3 months. With RNA extracted from PBMCs as input, the TCR library was made. This CDR3 contains 17 residues. Germline V gene data show CDR1 as LGHDT and CDR2 as YNNKEL (reference sequence). V lost 1 base, J lost 5 bases, and 9 bases stayed unmatched. These records were also assigned to another study, of T cells in Graves' hyperthyroidism and ophthalmopathy.

Here the sequenced sample was peripheral blood mononuclear cells (PBMCs), taken at new diagnosis, from a patient treated with antithyroid drugs. The chain links TRBV3-1 to TRBJ2-5, with 11 bases matching TRBD2. The TCR was taken from a woman in her thirties with Graves disease. CDR3 DNA sequence: TGTGCCAGCAGCCAAGTCACCGGACTAGCGGGTTCGGAGACCCAGTACTTC. Translating gives CASSQVTGLAGSETQYF.